The present T cell receptor beta chain was sequenced within a study of T-cell memory formation after mild COVID-19. This CDR3 region has 14 residues. The V gene's germline CDR1 is LGHDT and CDR2 YNNKEL (reference sequence). Trimming at V came to 5 bases and at J to 8 bases, leaving 9 bases not matched to a gene. TCRdb itself ran the 5' RACE reads through MiXCR, one entry per CDR3 protein. Among around 470,000 distinct CDR3 sequences listed, 20% were seen once. The V gene is TRBV3-1, the J gene TRBJ2-3, with 8 bases identical to TRBD1. The sequenced material came from PBMCs or a T cell subset sorted from them (not recorded which). The TCR sequence derives from an adult woman who had mild COVID-19 (a few samples of this study predate the infection). Cell type and time point are not known. The CDR3 spells CASSRGTGEFTQYF. In nucleotides, the CDR3 is TGTGCCAGCAGCAGGGGGACAGGCGAGTTTACGCAGTATTTT.